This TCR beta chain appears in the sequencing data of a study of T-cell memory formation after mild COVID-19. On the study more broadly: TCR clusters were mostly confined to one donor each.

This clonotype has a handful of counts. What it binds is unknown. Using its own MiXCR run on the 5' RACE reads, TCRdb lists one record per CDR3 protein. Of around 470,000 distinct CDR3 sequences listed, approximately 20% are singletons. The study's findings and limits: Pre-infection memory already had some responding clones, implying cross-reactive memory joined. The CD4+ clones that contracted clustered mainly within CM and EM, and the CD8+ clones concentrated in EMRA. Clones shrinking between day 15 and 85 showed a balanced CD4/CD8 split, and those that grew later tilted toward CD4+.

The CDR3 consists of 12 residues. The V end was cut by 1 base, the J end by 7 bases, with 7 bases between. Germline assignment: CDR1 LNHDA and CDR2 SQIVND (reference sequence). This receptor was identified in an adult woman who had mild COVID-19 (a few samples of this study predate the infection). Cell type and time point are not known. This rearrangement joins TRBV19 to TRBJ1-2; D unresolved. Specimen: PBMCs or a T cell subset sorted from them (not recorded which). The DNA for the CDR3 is TGTGCCAGTAGTATAGGAGCAGCTGGCTACACCTTC. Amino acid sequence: CASSIGAAGYTF.